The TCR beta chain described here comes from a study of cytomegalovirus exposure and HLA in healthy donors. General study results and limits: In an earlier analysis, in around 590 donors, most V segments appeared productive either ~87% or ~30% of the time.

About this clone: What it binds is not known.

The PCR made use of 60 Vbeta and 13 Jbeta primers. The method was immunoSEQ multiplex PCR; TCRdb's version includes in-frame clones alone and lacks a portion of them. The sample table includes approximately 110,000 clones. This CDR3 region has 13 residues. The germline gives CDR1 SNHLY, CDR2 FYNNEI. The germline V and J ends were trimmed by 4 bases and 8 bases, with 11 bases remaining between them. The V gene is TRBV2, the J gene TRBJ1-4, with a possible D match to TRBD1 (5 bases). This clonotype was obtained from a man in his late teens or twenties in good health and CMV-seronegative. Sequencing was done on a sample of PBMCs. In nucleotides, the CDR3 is TGTGCCAGCAGTGTTAGGGGTGAGGAAAAACTGTTTTTT. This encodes CASSVRGEEKLFF.